This T cell receptor (beta chain) is from a study of cytomegalovirus exposure and HLA in healthy donors. The CDR3 sequence is 14 residues long. From germline, CDR1 is LNHDA and CDR2 SQIVND (reference sequence). V lost 6 bases, J lost 1 base, and 4 bases stayed unmatched. Generated by immunoSEQ multiplex PCR, the TCRdb table keeps only in-frame clones and is missing some. Here the sample spans about 74,000 clones, 94% being singletons. Study-level results: In vitro experiments confirmed that a few CMV-associated chains were specific for CMV antigens.

Concerning this clone itself: What it binds is unknown.

The receptor's source is a man younger than 35 in good health and CMV-seropositive. The source material was PBMCs. The chain recombines TRBV19 with TRBJ2-3; 7 bases are a match to TRBD2. In DNA, the CDR3 is TGTGCCAGTAGGGTTACTAGCGGCACAGATACGCAGTATTTT. Translated, it gives CASRVTSGTDTQYF.